Listed here are 2 T cell receptor beta chains from one sample, sequenced in a study of blood T cell repertoires in COVID-19. Method: immunoSEQ multiplex PCR; TCRdb's copy keeps in-frame clones and lacks some. Of about 210,000 clones listed, over 70% are singletons. Sequencing input: peripheral blood. The receptors were sampled from a woman in her forties or fifties with acute or convalescent COVID-19.

Notes on this clone: Relative to the germline gene, one junction end is altered; a read error may explain this. This chain links TRBV3-1 (or the pseudogene TRBV3-2) with TRBJ2-5; TRBD2 might be the D (6 bases). This CDR3 has 14 residues. Germline V gene lookup returns CDR1 LGHDT and CDR2 YNNKEL (reference sequence). This chain's CDR3 is CASSQGSGQGTQYF. DNA of the CDR3: TGTGCCAGCAGCCAAGGTAGCGGACAAGGGACCCAGTACTTC.

The chain is built from TRBV6-5 and TRBJ1-1, with D perhaps matching TRBD1 (6 bases). V lost 8 bases to trimming and J lost 2 bases, with 18 bases between them. Germline CDR1 reads MNHEY; CDR2 reads SVGAGI. The CDR3 totals 15 residues. The CDR3 spells CASQGRVGGNTEAFF. As DNA, the CDR3 is TGTGCCAGCCAGGGGAGGGTGGGGGGAAACACTGAAGCTTTCTTT.